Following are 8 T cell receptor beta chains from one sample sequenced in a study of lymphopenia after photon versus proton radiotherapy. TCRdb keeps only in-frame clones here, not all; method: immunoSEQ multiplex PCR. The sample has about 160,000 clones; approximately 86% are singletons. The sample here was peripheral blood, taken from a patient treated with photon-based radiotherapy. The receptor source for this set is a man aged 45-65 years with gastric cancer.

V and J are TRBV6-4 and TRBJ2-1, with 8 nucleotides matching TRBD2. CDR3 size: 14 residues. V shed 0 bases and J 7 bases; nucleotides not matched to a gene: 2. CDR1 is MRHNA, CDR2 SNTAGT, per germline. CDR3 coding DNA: TGTGCCAGCAGTGACTCGTTAGCGGGGAATGAGCAGTTCTTC. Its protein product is CASSDSLAGNEQFF.

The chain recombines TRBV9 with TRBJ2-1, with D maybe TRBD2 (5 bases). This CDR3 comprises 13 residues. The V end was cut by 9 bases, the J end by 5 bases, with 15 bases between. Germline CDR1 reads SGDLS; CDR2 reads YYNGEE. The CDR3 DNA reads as TGTGCCACCAACCGGCTAGCCGACAATGAGCAGTTCTTC. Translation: CATNRLADNEQFF.

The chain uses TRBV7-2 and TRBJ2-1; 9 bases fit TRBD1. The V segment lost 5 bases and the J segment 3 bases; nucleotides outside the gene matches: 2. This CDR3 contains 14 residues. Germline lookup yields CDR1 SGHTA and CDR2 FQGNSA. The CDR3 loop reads CASSPGQGYNEQFF. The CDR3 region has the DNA TGTGCCAGCAGCCCGGGACAGGGCTACAATGAGCAGTTCTTC.

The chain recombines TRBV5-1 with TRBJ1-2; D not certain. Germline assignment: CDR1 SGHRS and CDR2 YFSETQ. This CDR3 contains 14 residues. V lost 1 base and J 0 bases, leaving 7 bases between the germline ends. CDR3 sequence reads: CASSLLNSNYGYTF. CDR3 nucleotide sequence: TGCGCCAGCAGCTTGTTGAATTCTAACTATGGCTACACCTTC.

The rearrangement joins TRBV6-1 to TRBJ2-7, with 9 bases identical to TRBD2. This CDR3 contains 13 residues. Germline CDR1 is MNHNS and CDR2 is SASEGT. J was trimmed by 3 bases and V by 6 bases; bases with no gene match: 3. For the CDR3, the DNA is TGTGCCAGCAGGACTAGCGGTCTCTACGAGCAGTACTTC. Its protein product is CASRTSGLYEQYF.

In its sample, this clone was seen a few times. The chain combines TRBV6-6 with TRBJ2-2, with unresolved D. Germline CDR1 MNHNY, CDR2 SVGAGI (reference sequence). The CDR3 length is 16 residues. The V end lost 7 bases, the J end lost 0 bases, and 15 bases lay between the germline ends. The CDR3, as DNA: TGTGCCAGCACCGTGGGCGGACGATCGAACACCGGGGAGCTGTTTTTT. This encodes CASTVGGRSNTGELFF.

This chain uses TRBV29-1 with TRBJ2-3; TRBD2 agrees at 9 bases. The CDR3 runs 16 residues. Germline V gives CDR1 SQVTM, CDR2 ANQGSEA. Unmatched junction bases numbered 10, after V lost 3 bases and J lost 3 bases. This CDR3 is CSVDAGGSHLTDTQYF. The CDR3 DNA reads TGCAGCGTTGACGCGGGAGGGTCCCACTTAACAGATACGCAGTATTTT.

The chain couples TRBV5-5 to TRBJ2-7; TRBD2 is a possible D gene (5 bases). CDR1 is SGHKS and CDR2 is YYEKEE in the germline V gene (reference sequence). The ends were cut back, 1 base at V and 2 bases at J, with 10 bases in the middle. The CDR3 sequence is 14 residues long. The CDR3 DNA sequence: TGTGCCAGCAGCTTGACGGGATCCCCCTACGAGCAGTACTTC. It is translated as CASSLTGSPYEQYF.